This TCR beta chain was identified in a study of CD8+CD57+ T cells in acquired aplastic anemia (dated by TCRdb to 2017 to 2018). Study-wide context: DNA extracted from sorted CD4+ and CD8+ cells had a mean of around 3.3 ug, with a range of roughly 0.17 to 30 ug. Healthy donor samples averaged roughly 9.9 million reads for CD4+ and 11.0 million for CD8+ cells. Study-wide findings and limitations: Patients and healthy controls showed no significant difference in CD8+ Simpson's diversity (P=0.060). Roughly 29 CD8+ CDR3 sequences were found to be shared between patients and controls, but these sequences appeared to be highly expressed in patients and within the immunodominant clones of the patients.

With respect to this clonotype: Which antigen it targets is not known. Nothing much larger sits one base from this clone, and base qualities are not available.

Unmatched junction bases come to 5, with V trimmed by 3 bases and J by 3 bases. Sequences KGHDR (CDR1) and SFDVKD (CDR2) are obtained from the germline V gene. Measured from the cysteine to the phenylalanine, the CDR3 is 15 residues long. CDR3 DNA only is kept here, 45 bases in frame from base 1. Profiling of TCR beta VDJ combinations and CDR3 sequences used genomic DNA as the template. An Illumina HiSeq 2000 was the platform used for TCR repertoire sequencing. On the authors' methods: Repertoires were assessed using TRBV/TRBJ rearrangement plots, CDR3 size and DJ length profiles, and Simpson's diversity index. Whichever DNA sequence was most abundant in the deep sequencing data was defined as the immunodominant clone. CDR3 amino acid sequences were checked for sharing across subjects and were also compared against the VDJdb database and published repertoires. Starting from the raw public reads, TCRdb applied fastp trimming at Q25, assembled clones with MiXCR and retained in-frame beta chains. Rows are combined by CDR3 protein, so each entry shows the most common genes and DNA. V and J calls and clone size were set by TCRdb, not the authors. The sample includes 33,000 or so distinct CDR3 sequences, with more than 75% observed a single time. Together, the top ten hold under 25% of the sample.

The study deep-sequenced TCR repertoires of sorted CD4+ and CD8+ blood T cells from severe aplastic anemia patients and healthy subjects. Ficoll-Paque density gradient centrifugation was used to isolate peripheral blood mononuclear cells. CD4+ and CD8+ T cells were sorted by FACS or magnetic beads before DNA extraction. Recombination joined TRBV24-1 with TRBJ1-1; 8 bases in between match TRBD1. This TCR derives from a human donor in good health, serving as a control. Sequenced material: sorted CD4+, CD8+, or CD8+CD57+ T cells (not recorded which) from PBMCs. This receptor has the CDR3 CATSDAQGGDTEAFF. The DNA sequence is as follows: TGTGCCACCAGTGATGCACAGGGGGGCGACACTGAAGCTTTCTTT.